The 15 T cell receptor beta chains below all came from one sample that was sequenced in a study of T cell changes during pregnancy in multiple sclerosis. Here immunoSEQ multiplex PCR was the method, and the copy in TCRdb shows in-frame clones only, minus some. The sample contains about 85,000 clones, roughly 90% of which appear only once. Sequencing used peripheral blood, obtained in the first trimester of pregnancy. These receptors were obtained from a female donor with multiple sclerosis, enrolled in a pregnancy study.

The chain couples TRBV28 to TRBJ1-2; 7 bases align to TRBD1. Trimming took 5 bases from V and 5 from J; bases not matched to a gene: 11. The length of the CDR3 is 15 residues. Germline V gene sequence: CDR1 MDHEN, CDR2 SYDVKM. DNA for the CDR3: TGTGCCAGCAGTCCTCTTTCGACAGGGCCGTATGGCTACACCTTC. The encoded protein is CASSPLSTGPYGYTF.

J is TRBJ1-1 and V is TRBV29-1; no firm D call. The germline V gene has CDR1 SQVTM and CDR2 ANQGSEA. This CDR3 spans 11 amino acids. Trimming took 5 bases from V and 4 from J, leaving 8 bases between them. CDR3 sequence (DNA): TGCAGCGTTTTGAGGGCCACTGAAGCTTTCTTT. Translated: CSVLRATEAFF.

CDR3 residues: CASSREGRYGYTF. Here the CDR3 DNA reads TGTGCCAGCAGTCGTGAAGGGAGGTATGGCTACACCTTC. The gene calls are TRBV6-6 and TRBJ1-2, with D hard to call. CDR1 and CDR2 (germline): MNHNY, SVGAGI (reference sequence). Trimming shortened V by 5 bases and J by 5 bases, and 12 bases separated the two germline ends. The CDR3 loop spans 13 amino acids.

CDR3 nucleotides: TGTGCCAGCACAGCGGGACAGGGACTTTACGAGCAGTACTTC. Residues: CASTAGQGLYEQYF. The J gene is TRBJ2-7, the V gene TRBV2; 9 bases align to TRBD1. The CDR3 is 14 amino acids. V gave up 7 bases and J gave up 4 bases; unmatched junction bases: 8. CDR1 SNHLY and CDR2 FYNNEI come from the germline V gene.

This chain links TRBV18 with TRBJ2-7, with 8 bases identical to TRBD1. CDR3 length: 15 residues. V dropped 3 bases and J dropped 1; count of bases not matched to a gene: 5. Germline-derived CDR1 and CDR2 are KGHSH and LQKENI. CDR3 DNA sequence: TGTGCCAGCTCACCGAAGGACAGGGCTTCCTACGAGCAGTACTTC. It yields the protein CASSPKDRASYEQYF.

The rearrangement joins TRBV7-9 to TRBJ2-7; D is unclear. The CDR3 has 14 amino acids. From germline, CDR1 is SEHNR and CDR2 FQNEAQ (reference sequence). V gave up 5 bases and J gave up 5 bases, with 16 bases separating them. This chain's CDR3 is CASSQYGPRHEQYF. The CDR3 DNA is TGTGCCAGCAGCCAATATGGCCCTAGGCACGAGCAGTACTTC.

The chain recombines TRBV7-2 with TRBJ1-6, with TRBD1 matching 10 bases. Losses at the gene ends were 1 base for V and 4 bases for J; bases not matched to a gene: 4. Germline V gives CDR1 SGHTA, CDR2 FQGNSA. This CDR3 has 17 residues. The CDR3: CASSLVAGQGYNSPLHF. CDR3 bases: TGTGCCAGCAGCTTAGTTGCGGGACAGGGGTATAATTCACCCCTCCACTTT.

The chain recombines TRBV19 with TRBJ2-1, with 8 bases that match TRBD2. This CDR3 is built from 15 residues. Trimming removed 4 bases from V and 7 bases from J; junction bases left unmatched: 9. Germline V gives CDR1 LNHDA, CDR2 SQIVND (reference sequence). For the CDR3, the DNA is TGTGCCAGTAGTAGAATAGCGGGAATGGGGAATGAGCAGTTCTTC. Its protein product is CASSRIAGMGNEQFF.

The chain employs TRBV28 and TRBJ2-3; D is perhaps TRBD1 (6 bases). The ends were cut back, 7 bases at V and 5 bases at J, with 13 bases in the middle. Germline assignment: CDR1 MDHEN and CDR2 SYDVKM. There are 13 residues in the CDR3. CDR3 in DNA: TGTGCCAGCACTAACAGGGCTGTAGATACGCAGTATTTT. This encodes CASTNRAVDTQYF.

The V call is TRBV11-3, the J call TRBJ2-1; TRBD2 matches 13 bases. The junction had 4 bases not matched to a gene; V was cut back by 6 bases and J by 5 bases. Germline CDR1 reads SGHNT; CDR2 reads YENEEA. This CDR3 is 15 amino acids long. In DNA form, the CDR3 reads TGTGCCAGCAGACTACTAGCGGGGGGGCACAATGAGCAGTTCTTC. It encodes CASRLLAGGHNEQFF.

The chain joins TRBV7-2 to TRBJ2-1; tentative D call: TRBD2 (5 bases). CDR1 SGHTA and CDR2 FQGNSA come from the germline V gene. Between the trimmed V and J ends, which lost 0 bases and 3 bases, there was a span of 15 bases. The CDR3 is 17 amino acids. The CDR3 protein is CASSLAHVLANYNEQFF. CDR3 DNA sequence: TGTGCCAGCAGCTTAGCCCACGTGTTAGCGAACTACAATGAGCAGTTCTTC.

This clone was observed a single time. The V gene is TRBV7-2, the J gene TRBJ2-7, with D unresolved. V dropped 5 bases and J dropped 4 bases, with 9 bases sitting between them. The CDR3 length is 12 residues. The germline gives CDR1 SGHTA, CDR2 FQGNSA. The DNA of the CDR3 is TGTGCCAGCAGCCAGAACCGATACGAGCAGTACTTC. It translates to CASSQNRYEQYF.

V and J are TRBV6-5 and TRBJ2-1; TRBD2 might be the D (6 bases). Germline V lookup: CDR1 MNHEY, CDR2 SVGAGI. Trimming removed 8 bases at V and 10 bases at J, with 21 bases between. The CDR3 loop spans 14 amino acids. For the CDR3, the DNA is TGTGCCAGCCGAATTTGGGGGGACTTGAACGAGCAGTTCTTC. Amino acids: CASRIWGDLNEQFF.

J is TRBJ2-2 and V is TRBV7-3, with 7 bases that match TRBD1. Germline CDR1 reads SGHTA; CDR2 reads FQGTGA. V lost 1 base, J lost 6 bases, and 17 bases stayed unmatched. The CDR3 has 19 amino acids. The chain's CDR3 is CASSLRMKGAYGPPGELFF. The DNA of the CDR3 is TGTGCCAGCAGCTTAAGGATGAAGGGGGCGTATGGACCCCCCGGGGAGCTGTTTTTT.

The chain employs TRBV7-2 and TRBJ2-7; 7 nucleotides line up with TRBD1. CDR3 length: 17 residues. V shed 0 bases, J shed 0 bases, and the junction held 8 bases outside the gene matches. The germline gives CDR1 SGHTA, CDR2 FQGNSA. CDR3 loop: CASSLAEGTVSSYEQYF. Written as DNA, the CDR3 is TGTGCCAGCAGCTTAGCGGAAGGGACAGTCTCCTCCTACGAGCAGTACTTC.